This TCR beta chain was captured by sequencing in a study of blood T cell repertoires in COVID-19. On the study more broadly: Spain, Italy and the United States supplied samples that represented acute and convalescent COVID-19. PBMCs, B-cell-depleted T cells, or T cells provided the cDNA or gDNA that made up the material.

V was shortened by 8 bases and J by 5 bases, with 16 bases between the two germline ends. Germline values: CDR1 SNHLY, CDR2 FYNNEI. This CDR3 region has 14 residues. Per the original data handling: Cell counts per sample came from amplifying reference gene primers. TCRdb's copy holds only in-frame clones and misses some; the assay was immunoSEQ multiplex PCR. The DNA gave D and trimming, while V, J and clone size come from that table. The sample lists fewer than 30,000 clones; roughly 80% were seen once. The sequencing input was peripheral blood. The source of this sequence is a woman aged 70-85 years with active or convalescent COVID-19. The chain joins TRBV2 to TRBJ2-1, with D maybe TRBD2 (6 bases). The CDR3 coding sequence is TGTGCCAGCGGCCGGGACTTCGGGGACAATGAGCAGTTCTTC. Translation gives CASGRDFGDNEQFF.